This T cell receptor beta chain is from a study of PD-L1 blockade in urothelial cancer. About the research overall: About nine tenths of the roughly 29 patients were men with bladder-origin urothelial cancer. Blood samples had a median of around 150,000 T cells.

Clones were sequenced by immunoSEQ multiplex PCR, and TCRdb holds only the in-frame ones, with some missing. The repertoire holds around 30,000 clones, with 70% to 90% as singletons. Germline lookup yields CDR1 SQVTM and CDR2 ANQGSEA. The length of the CDR3 is 13 residues. V dropped 7 bases and J dropped 8 bases, with 20 bases sitting between them. This sequence joins TRBV29-1 and TRBJ1-2; D uncertain. The source was PBMCs, collected around atezolizumab (anti-PD-L1) treatment. This clonotype was obtained from a man in his fifties with urothelial cancer. The CDR3 protein is CSADSGEREGYTF. CDR3 coding DNA: TGCAGCGCCGATTCCGGGGAGAGGGAAGGCTACACCTTC.